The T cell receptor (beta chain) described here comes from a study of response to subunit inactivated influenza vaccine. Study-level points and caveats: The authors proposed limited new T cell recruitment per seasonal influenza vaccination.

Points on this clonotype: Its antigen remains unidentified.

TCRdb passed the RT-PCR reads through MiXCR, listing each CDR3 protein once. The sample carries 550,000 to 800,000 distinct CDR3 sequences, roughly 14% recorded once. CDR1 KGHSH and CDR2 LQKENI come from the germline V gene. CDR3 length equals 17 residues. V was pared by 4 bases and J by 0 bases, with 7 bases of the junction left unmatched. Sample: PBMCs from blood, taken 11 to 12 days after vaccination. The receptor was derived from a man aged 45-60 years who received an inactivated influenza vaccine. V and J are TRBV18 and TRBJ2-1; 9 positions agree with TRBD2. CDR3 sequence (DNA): TGTGCCAGCTCACTTTACGTTAGCGGGAGCTCCTACAATGAGCAGTTCTTC. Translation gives CASSLYVSGSSYNEQFF.